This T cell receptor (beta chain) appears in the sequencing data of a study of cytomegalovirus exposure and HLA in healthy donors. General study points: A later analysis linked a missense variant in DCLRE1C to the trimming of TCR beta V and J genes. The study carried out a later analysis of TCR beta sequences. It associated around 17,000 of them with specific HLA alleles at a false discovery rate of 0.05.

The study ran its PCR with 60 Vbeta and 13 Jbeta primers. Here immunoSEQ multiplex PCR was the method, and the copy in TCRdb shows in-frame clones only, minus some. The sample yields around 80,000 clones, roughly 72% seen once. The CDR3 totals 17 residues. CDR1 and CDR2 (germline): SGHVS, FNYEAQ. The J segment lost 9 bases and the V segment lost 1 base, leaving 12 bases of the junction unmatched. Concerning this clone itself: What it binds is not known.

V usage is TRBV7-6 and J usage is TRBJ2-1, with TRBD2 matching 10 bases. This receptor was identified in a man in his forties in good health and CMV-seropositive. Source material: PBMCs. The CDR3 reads CASSLEAGGPFPSEQFF. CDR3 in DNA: TGTGCCAGCAGCTTAGAAGCGGGGGGGCCTTTTCCCAGTGAGCAGTTCTTC.